This TCR beta chain is from a study of T cells in Graves' hyperthyroidism and ophthalmopathy. Details on this clonotype: Its antigen is unknown.

Trimming stripped 8 bases from V and 3 bases from J, with 16 bases between. Germline V gene lookup returns CDR1 MGHDK and CDR2 SYGVNS. The CDR3 totals 15 residues. General study points: Ophthalmopathy was told apart from stable hyperthyroidism by a 13 V-J model.

TCR beta CDR3 sequences were amplified from RNA transcripts. First-round RT-PCR targeting the TCR CDR3 was performed with the HTBI primer set. TCRdb re-called the multiplex PCR reads with MiXCR, one entry per CDR3 protein. Of 400,000 to 550,000 distinct CDR3 sequences in the sample, approximately 15% were seen once. Stable Graves' hyperthyroidism denoted no ophthalmopathy progression over 18 months. Used for diagnoses were clinical symptoms, serum thyroxine and TRAb, thyroid ultrasound and orbital computed tomography. The sample consisted of blood. This TCR derives from a woman under 30 with Graves' hyperthyroidism. The chain is built from TRBV25-1 and TRBJ2-2; TRBD1 or TRBD2 may be the D gene (5 bases each). CDR3 bases: TGTGCCAGCCAGTCCCAGGGACCCTACACCGGGGAGCTGTTTTTT. Amino acid sequence: CASQSQGPYTGELFF.